Listed below are T cell receptor beta chains from one sample, sequenced in a study of blood T cell repertoires in COVID-19. Sequencing was performed with immunoSEQ multiplex PCR; in TCRdb, only in-frame clones are kept and a portion is missing. The sample holds 180,000 or so clones, around 85% seen once. Sequencing used peripheral blood. These receptors came from a man aged 55 to 70 who had recovered from COVID-19. CDR3s include the opening cysteine and the closing phenylalanine or tryptophan. The D gene is left open where the match is weak. For some rows the clone size is stated as once, few or many, or as a class when expanded; others skip it.

CDR3nt,CDR3aa,len,abundance,j_gene,d_gene,v_gene
TGTGCCATCAGTGCTGGCAGGCCCACTAATGAAAAACTGTTTTTT,CAISAGRPTNEKLFF,15,-,TRBJ1-4,-,TRBV10-3
TGTGCCAGCTCACCCTCGACAGAAAACACCGGGGAGCTGTTTTTT,CASSPSTENTGELFF,15,-,TRBJ2-2,-,TRBV18
TGCGCCAGCAGCTTGGTGGGGGCCCAGGGGACGCAGTATTTT,CASSLVGAQGTQYF,14,-,TRBJ2-3,-,TRBV5-1
TGTGCCAGTACCCCCCTTCTAGCGGGGGGGAACACCGGGGAGCTGTTTTTT,CASTPLLAGGNTGELFF,17,few,TRBJ2-2,TRBD2,TRBV19
TGTGCCAGCAGTGAAGGGAGGAGCAATGAGCAGTTCTTC,CASSEGRSNEQFF,13,-,TRBJ2-1,-,TRBV6-1
TGTGCCATCAGTGCGAAGTCTAGAGGTCATAATTCACCCCTCCACTTT,CAISAKSRGHNSPLHF,16,-,TRBJ1-6,-,TRBV10-3
TGTGCCAGCAGCTATAAGAGTTACGAGCAGTACTTC,CASSYKSYEQYF,12,-,TRBJ2-7,-,TRBV11-2
TGTGCCATCAGCGACAGGGGAGGCACTGAAGCTTTCTTT,CAISDRGGTEAFF,13,-,TRBJ1-1,TRBD1,TRBV10-3
TGCAGTGCGACGGCAGGCAACATTCAGTACTTC,CSATAGNIQYF,11,-,TRBJ2-4,-,TRBV20-1
TGTGCCAGCAGTTACTCCGCAGGGACAGAGACAGATACGCAGTATTTT,CASSYSAGTETDTQYF,16,-,TRBJ2-3,TRBD1,TRBV6-6
TGTGCCAGCAGTTACGGCGGGGGGGCTGCCGGGGAGCTGTTTTTT,CASSYGGGAAGELFF,15,few,TRBJ2-2,TRBD2,TRBV6-2/TRBV6-3
TGTGCCAGCAGCTTGGGAGGGGGATACACTGAAGCTTTCTTT,CASSLGGGYTEAFF,14,-,TRBJ1-1,-,TRBV5-6
TGTGCCAGCAGCTTGGAACTGATCTTTAGCAATCAGCCCCAGCATTTT,CASSLELIFSNQPQHF,16,-,TRBJ1-5,-,TRBV5-5
TGTGCCAGCAGTTCCCCGACTAGCGGGGGTTACGAGCAGTACTTC,CASSSPTSGGYEQYF,15,-,TRBJ2-7,TRBD2,TRBV6-5
TGTGCCAGCAGCGTAAGGCCGGGACAGGGGGCTTTGAACACTGAAGCTTTCTTT,CASSVRPGQGALNTEAFF,18,few,TRBJ1-1,TRBD1,TRBV9
TGTGCCAGCAGTGAAGTGCGGGGAGTCCAAGAGACCCAGTACTTC,CASSEVRGVQETQYF,15,-,TRBJ2-5,-,TRBV6-1
TGTGCCACCAGTGATTTAGGTCTTGGGAGACAGGGGGCGGAGACCCAGTACTTC,CATSDLGLGRQGAETQYF,18,once,TRBJ2-5,TRBD1,TRBV24-1
TGTGCCAGCAGCAAAATGAACACTGAAGCTTTCTTT,CASSKMNTEAFF,12,-,TRBJ1-1,-,TRBV2
TGCGCCAGCAGCTTGGGACAGGGGGCTTGGACTGAAGCTTTCTTT,CASSLGQGAWTEAFF,15,-,TRBJ1-1,TRBD1,TRBV5-1
TGTGCCAGCAGCTCGGGACTAGCGGGGGGAGCCTACGAGCAGTACTTC,CASSSGLAGGAYEQYF,16,-,TRBJ2-7,TRBD2,TRBV7-9
TGTGCCAGCAGCGGGGTGGAGGCTTTGTCACCCCTCCACTTT,CASSGVEALSPLHF,14,-,TRBJ1-6,-,TRBV9
TGTGCCAGCAGCTCACGGGACTTAGGGGAGACCCAGTACTTC,CASSSRDLGETQYF,14,-,TRBJ2-5,-,TRBV7-2
TGTGCCAGCAGCGTCTATCCGGGGGGGCCGAGCACAGATACGCAGTATTTT,CASSVYPGGPSTDTQYF,17,-,TRBJ2-3,TRBD2,TRBV9
TGCGCCAGCAGCCAAGATCTTAGGCAGGATGAAAAACTGTTTTTT,CASSQDLRQDEKLFF,15,-,TRBJ1-4,-,TRBV4-3
TGTGCCAGCAGCCGGGACAGGGAAAGAAACATTCAGTACTTC,CASSRDRERNIQYF,14,-,TRBJ2-4,TRBD1,TRBV7-8
TGTGCCAGCAGTACGGGACAGGGGGCTTGGGAAGAGACCCAGTACTTC,CASSTGQGAWEETQYF,16,-,TRBJ2-5,TRBD1,TRBV5-8
TGTGCCAGCAGCGTAGAGGGGTATCGCACTGAAGCTTTCTTT,CASSVEGYRTEAFF,14,-,TRBJ1-1,-,TRBV9
TGTGCCAGCCGTGGTGCAGGGCTCATCTCACCCCTCCACTTT,CASRGAGLISPLHF,14,-,TRBJ1-6,-,TRBV27
TGTGCCAGCAGTACTTGGGGCGCCCCAGATACGCAGTATTTT,CASSTWGAPDTQYF,14,-,TRBJ2-3,-,TRBV27
TGTGCCAGCAGCGGGCTGGTAGCGACCGGCACAGATACGCAGTATTTT,CASSGLVATGTDTQYF,16,-,TRBJ2-3,-,TRBV5-6
TGTGCCAGCAGACGACTAGCGGGGGCCTACGAGCAGTACTTC,CASRRLAGAYEQYF,14,-,TRBJ2-7,TRBD2,TRBV2
TGTGCCTGGAGTGTATATGAGATGAACACTGAAGCTTTCTTT,CAWSVYEMNTEAFF,14,-,TRBJ1-1,-,TRBV30
TGTGCCAGCAGTCCCTCGACTGGGGAGTACAATGAGCAGTTCTTC,CASSPSTGEYNEQFF,15,-,TRBJ2-1,-,TRBV3-1/TRBV3-2
TGTGCTAGCAGCCGGACAGGGGGGGACACCGGGGAGCTGTTTTTT,CASSRTGGDTGELFF,15,-,TRBJ2-2,TRBD1,TRBV7-7
TGTGCCAGCAGCTTAGCCGAGGCCGGGGAGCTGTTTTTT,CASSLAEAGELFF,13,-,TRBJ2-2,-,TRBV11-3